A selection of T cell receptor beta chains follows, all from one sample in a study of cytomegalovirus exposure and HLA in healthy donors. The assay was immunoSEQ multiplex PCR, and TCRdb's table has in-frame clones only and misses some. The table lists some 170,000 clones, under 90% of them singletons. What was sequenced was PBMCs. These receptor sequences come from a man aged 18 to 29 in good health and CMV-seropositive. CDR3s leave out the opening cysteine and the closing phenylalanine or tryptophan. Each record gives: J gene, D gene, V gene, CDR3 protein. The D gene is left open where the match is weak.

TRBJ1-5 TRBD1 TRBV15 ATSRQTGTVSQPQH
TRBJ2-5 - TRBV5-1 ASSLGGTQETQY
TRBJ2-7 TRBD2 TRBV27 ASSLYPSGSYEQY
TRBJ2-2 - TRBV6-1 ASTTGRETGELF
TRBJ1-4 - TRBV28 ASSLTEANEKLF
TRBJ1-3 - TRBV7-3 ASSLDRGNTIY
TRBJ2-1 TRBD2 TRBV2 ASSPTSGRSNEQF
TRBJ2-6 - TRBV6-4 ASILDWSSGANVLT
TRBJ1-5 - TRBV19 ASRKGLSNQPQH
TRBJ2-2 - TRBV7-3 ASSLRLQVGPGELF
TRBJ2-7 - TRBV6-1 ASSSGQTVN
TRBJ2-7 - TRBV7-9 ASSSWTDSSYEQY
TRBJ2-5 - TRBV11-2 ASSSPSEHSETQY
TRBJ2-7 TRBD1 TRBV7-8 ASSLGARGSSYEQY
TRBJ2-3 TRBD1 TRBV7-9 ASSWPGQGTDTQY
TRBJ1-1 - TRBV6-1 ASSEFGEVNTEAF
TRBJ1-2 - TRBV18 ASSPKQENYGYT
TRBJ2-1 TRBD2 TRBV29-1 SVDRLAGDEQF
TRBJ1-3 TRBD1 TRBV11-2 ASSFQGVSGNTIY
TRBJ2-7 - TRBV21-1 AIVQDTPYEQY
TRBJ2-7 TRBD2 TRBV10-3 AISEYREGGNEQY
TRBJ2-3 TRBD2 TRBV27 ASGTILAGGTDTQY
TRBJ2-7 TRBD2 TRBV28 ASSLDATSGSSYEQY
TRBJ1-2 - TRBV18 ASSPPFGRNYGYT
TRBJ2-1 - TRBV15 ATSPASGVWYNEQF
TRBJ1-3 - TRBV4-2 ASSQDFTAGNTIY
TRBJ2-2 - TRBV2 ASNVAGSSLGELF
TRBJ2-3 TRBD1 TRBV6-1 ASVYRDSYTDTQY
TRBJ2-5 - TRBV5-4 ASSLGQEKQETQY
TRBJ2-7 TRBD2 TRBV4-1 ASSQGASGSLGEQY
TRBJ2-5 TRBD2 TRBV5-4 ASTIAGGQQTQY
TRBJ2-7 - TRBV6-1 ASSGPSYEQY
TRBJ1-2 - TRBV6-1 ASRLGTINYGYT
TRBJ2-7 TRBD1 TRBV27 ASSSRGNTGVEQY
TRBJ1-5 TRBD1 TRBV28 ASSGTTGGNQPQH
TRBJ2-5 - TRBV4-1 ASSQGDPGALGETQY
TRBJ1-1 - TRBV5-1 ASSSGQRNTEAF
TRBJ1-5 - TRBV6-1 ASTTGERPQH
TRBJ1-3 - TRBV6-5 ASSYGPTEFGNTIY
TRBJ2-7 - TRBV14 ASSQFGSGVWTYEQY
TRBJ1-5 - TRBV9 ASSVSGMVEPQH
TRBJ2-7 - TRBV18 ASSPTGRGTNEQY
TRBJ1-5 - TRBV19 ASSKAGAGSGNQPQH
TRBJ1-5 TRBD1 TRBV11-2 ASSLEDGIQGNQPQH
TRBJ2-2 - TRBV4-2 ASSPHWIGSPNTGELF
TRBJ2-5 TRBD1 TRBV11-2 ASSLVGRGQETQY
TRBJ2-7 TRBD2 TRBV6-5 ASKTTSGRSNEQY
TRBJ1-1 TRBD1 TRBV7-9 ASSASRGLNTEAF
TRBJ2-7 TRBD1 TRBV19 ASRGDSYEQY
TRBJ1-4 - TRBV4-1 ASSQDLRTFEKLF
TRBJ2-1 - TRBV27 ASSLSIQVYNEQF
TRBJ1-3 TRBD1 TRBV30 AWSGGTGNSGNTIY
TRBJ2-5 - TRBV6-1 ASSAQLGTREAQY
TRBJ1-4 - TRBV15 ATSRGRGPNEKLF
TRBJ2-3 TRBD1 TRBV9 ASSGQQGAGVDTQY
TRBJ2-7 - TRBV19 ASSIAGAYEQY
TRBJ2-1 TRBD2 TRBV2 ASRGLADNEQF